The 8 T cell receptor beta chains below were found in one sample sequenced in a study of identical twins. Using its own MiXCR run on the 5' RACE reads, TCRdb lists one record per CDR3 protein. The data contain roughly 570,000 distinct CDR3 sequences, roughly 9.5% of them singletons. The data also belong to a second study, concerning yellow fever vaccine responses in identical twins.

Material: PBMCs. These receptors came from a woman aged 18-29 years in good health.

This clonotype was recorded at least ten times. The CDR3 sequence is CASSLPDLGNTIYF. CDR3 DNA sequence: TGTGCCAGCAGCTTGCCTGACCTTGGAAACACCATATATTTT. The chain is built from TRBV5-6 and TRBJ1-3; D not certain. Germline loops: CDR1 SGHDT, CDR2 YYEEEE. V gave up 1 base and J gave up 3 bases, with 8 bases separating them. The CDR3 contains 14 residues.

This clonotype was observed at least ten times. The CDR3 coding sequence is TGCGCCAGCAGCCTAGGACAGGGGGCTATTTACGAGCAGTACTTC. It specifies CASSLGQGAIYEQYF. The V gene is TRBV4-3, the J gene TRBJ2-7; 11 bases fit TRBD1. The CDR3 is made up of 15 amino acids. V was clipped by 4 bases and J by 4 bases; unmatched bases: 6. Germline V gives CDR1 LGHNA, CDR2 YSLEER.

The CDR3 is CASSLGGRDRAYNEQFF. CDR3 sequence (DNA): TGTGCCAGCAGTCTCGGGGGTCGGGACAGGGCATACAATGAGCAGTTCTTC. This rearrangement joins TRBV7-9 to TRBJ2-1; the match to TRBD1 covers 9 bases. This CDR3 contains 17 residues. Unmatched junction bases numbered 13, after V lost 6 bases and J lost 4 bases. Germline lookup yields CDR1 SEHNR and CDR2 FQNEAQ (reference sequence).

This clonotype was recorded many times. The rearrangement links TRBV6-1 to TRBJ2-3; 12 bases are shared with TRBD2. The junction had 8 bases not matched to a gene; V was cut back by 4 bases and J by 0 bases. The length of the CDR3 is 18 residues. In germline, CDR1 is MNHNS, CDR2 SASEGT. CDR3 DNA: TGTGCCAGCAGTGGACTAGCGGGAGCACAGTCTAGCACAGATACGCAGTATTTT. It codes for CASSGLAGAQSSTDTQYF.

This chain uses TRBV28 with TRBJ2-3, with D maybe TRBD1 (5 bases). Germline CDR1 and CDR2: MDHEN and SYDVKM. The CDR3 extends over 17 amino acids. The germline V and J ends were trimmed by 5 bases and 0 bases, with 18 bases remaining between them. The CDR3 loop reads CASSSLRQISSTDTQYF. In DNA form, the CDR3 reads TGTGCCAGCAGTAGCTTAAGACAGATCTCTAGCACAGATACGCAGTATTTT.

The sample holds a few counts of this clonotype. The CDR3 loop is CASSLDTASPLHF. In nucleotides, the CDR3 is TGTGCCAGCAGCTTAGACACAGCCTCGCCCCTCCACTTT. J is TRBJ1-6 and V is TRBV7-3; D not certain. The V gene's germline CDR1 is SGHTA and CDR2 FQGTGA. The CDR3 contains 13 residues. Trimming cost V 2 bases and J 13 bases, with 12 bases left between them. The whole variable domain, remainder taken from reference TRBV7-3 and TRBJ1-6, is GAGVSQTPSNKVTEKGKYVELRCDPISGHTALYWYRQSLGQGPEFLIYFQGTGAADDSGLPNDRFFAVRPEGSVSTLKIQRTERGDSAVYLCASSLDTASPLHFGNGTRLTVT.

This clonotype was picked up a small number of times. The rearrangement links TRBV28 to TRBJ2-1, with D perhaps given as TRBD1 or TRBD2 (5 bases each). Between the trimmed V and J ends, which lost 8 bases and 8 bases, there was a span of 19 bases. This CDR3 contains 14 residues. Looked up from germline, CDR1 is MDHEN and CDR2 is SYDVKM. The CDR3 nucleotides are TGTGCCAGCCTTCCCGGGGCGAATGTGGATGAGCAGTTCTTC. Encoded protein: CASLPGANVDEQFF.

This clonotype was seen a handful of times. The chain employs TRBV18 and TRBJ2-7; maybe TRBD2 (6 bases). The CDR3 loop spans 15 amino acids. V lost 1 base and J 4 bases, leaving 14 bases between the germline ends. CDR1 is KGHSH, CDR2 LQKENI, per germline. The CDR3 coding sequence is TGTGCCAGCTCACCACTAGCGGATATTCTATACGAGCAGTACTTC. Translating it yields CASSPLADILYEQYF.